This T cell receptor beta chain was captured by sequencing in a study of blood T cells in healthy people across ages. Total RNA was extracted at no less than 5.5 micrograms per sample. CDR3 length equals 14 residues. Germline V gene data show CDR1 as SGHRS and CDR2 as YFSETQ. Trimming took 0 bases from V and 5 from J, leaving 11 bases between them. Note on this clonotype: The target antigen is unknown.

General observations from the study: Strong correlation was found linking TCR beta diversity to naive T cell percentage. Whereas aged donors had fewer naive CD4+ cells, long-lived donors had more of them and higher diversity.

Through a sample-barcoded 5' primer and a J-beta primer mix, a second PCR was run for about 6 to 12 cycles. TCRdb analysed the 5' RACE reads with MiXCR anew, one entry per CDR3 protein. The table has about 400,000 distinct CDR3 sequences, 45% to 65% seen once. The source is a man aged 55 to 70 in good health. The chain joins TRBV5-1 to TRBJ1-1; no clear D. The sequenced sample consisted of blood. The CDR3 sequence: CASSLEGSWTEAFF. In DNA form, the CDR3 reads TGCGCCAGCAGCTTGGAAGGTTCGTGGACTGAAGCTTTCTTT.